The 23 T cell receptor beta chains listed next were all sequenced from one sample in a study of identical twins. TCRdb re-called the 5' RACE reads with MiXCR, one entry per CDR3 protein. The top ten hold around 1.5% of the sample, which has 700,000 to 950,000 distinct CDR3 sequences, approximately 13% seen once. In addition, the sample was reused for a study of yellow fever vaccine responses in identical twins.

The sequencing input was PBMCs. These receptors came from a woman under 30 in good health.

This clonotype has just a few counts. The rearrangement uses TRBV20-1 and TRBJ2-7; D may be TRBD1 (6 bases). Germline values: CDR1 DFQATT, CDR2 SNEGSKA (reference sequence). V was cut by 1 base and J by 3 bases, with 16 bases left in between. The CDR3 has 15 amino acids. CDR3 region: CSARARQEVFYEQYF. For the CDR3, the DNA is TGCAGTGCTAGAGCCCGACAGGAAGTTTTCTACGAGCAGTACTTC.

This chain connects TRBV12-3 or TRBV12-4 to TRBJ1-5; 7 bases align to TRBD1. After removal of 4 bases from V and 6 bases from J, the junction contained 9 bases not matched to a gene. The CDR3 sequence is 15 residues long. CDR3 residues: CASSSRTGRGQPQHF. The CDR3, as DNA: TGTGCCAGCAGTTCTCGGACAGGTCGGGGTCAGCCCCAGCATTTT.

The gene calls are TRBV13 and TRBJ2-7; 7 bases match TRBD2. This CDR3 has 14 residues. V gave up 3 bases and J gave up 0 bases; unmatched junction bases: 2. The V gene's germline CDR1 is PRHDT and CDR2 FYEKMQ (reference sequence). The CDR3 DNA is TGTGCCAGCAGCTTCGGCGGGAGCTCCTACGAGCAGTACGTC. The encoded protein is CASSFGGSSYEQYV.

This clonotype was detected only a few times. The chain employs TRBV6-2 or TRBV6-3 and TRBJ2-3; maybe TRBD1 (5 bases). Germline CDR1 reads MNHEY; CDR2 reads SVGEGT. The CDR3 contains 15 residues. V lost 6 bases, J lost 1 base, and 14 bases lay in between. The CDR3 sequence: CASRKGLTRTDTQYF. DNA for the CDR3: TGTGCCAGCAGGAAGGGGTTGACTCGCACAGATACGCAGTATTTT.

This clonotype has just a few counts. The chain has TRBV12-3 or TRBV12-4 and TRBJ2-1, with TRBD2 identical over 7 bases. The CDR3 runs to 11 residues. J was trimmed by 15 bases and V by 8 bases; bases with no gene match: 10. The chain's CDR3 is CASGDSGILFF. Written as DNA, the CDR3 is TGTGCCAGCGGAGACAGCGGGATTCTGTTCTTC.

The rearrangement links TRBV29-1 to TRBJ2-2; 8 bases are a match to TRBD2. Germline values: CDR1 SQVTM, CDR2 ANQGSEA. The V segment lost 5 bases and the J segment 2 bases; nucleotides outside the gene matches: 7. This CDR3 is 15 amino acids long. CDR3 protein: CSVKGLADNTGELFF. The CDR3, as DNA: TGCAGCGTTAAAGGACTAGCAGATAACACCGGGGAGCTGTTTTTT.

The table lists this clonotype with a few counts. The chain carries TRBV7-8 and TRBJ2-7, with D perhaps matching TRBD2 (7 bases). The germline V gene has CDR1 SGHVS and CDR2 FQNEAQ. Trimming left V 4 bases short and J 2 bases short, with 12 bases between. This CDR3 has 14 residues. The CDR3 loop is CASSSGGPTYEQYV. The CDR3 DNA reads TGTGCCAGCAGCTCGGGGGGCCCTACCTACGAGCAGTACGTC.

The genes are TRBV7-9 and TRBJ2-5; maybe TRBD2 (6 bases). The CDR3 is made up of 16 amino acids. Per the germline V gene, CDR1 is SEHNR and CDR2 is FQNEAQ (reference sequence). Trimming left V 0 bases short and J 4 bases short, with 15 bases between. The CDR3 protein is CASSLAWGVTGETQYF. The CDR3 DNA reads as TGTGCCAGCAGCTTAGCCTGGGGGGTTACTGGAGAGACCCAGTACTTC.

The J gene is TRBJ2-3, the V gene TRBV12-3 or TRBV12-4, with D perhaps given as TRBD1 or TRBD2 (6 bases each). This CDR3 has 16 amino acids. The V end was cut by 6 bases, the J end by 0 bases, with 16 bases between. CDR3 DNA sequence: TGTGCCAGCAGAATATGGGGGGCCTCTAGCACAGATACGCAGTATTTT. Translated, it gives CASRIWGASSTDTQYF.

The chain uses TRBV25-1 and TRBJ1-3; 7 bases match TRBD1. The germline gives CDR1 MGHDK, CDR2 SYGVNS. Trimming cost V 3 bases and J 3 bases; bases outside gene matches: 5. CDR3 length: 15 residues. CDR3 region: CASSDRQGFGNTIYF. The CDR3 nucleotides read TGTGCCAGCAGTGACCGACAGGGATTTGGAAACACCATATATTTT.

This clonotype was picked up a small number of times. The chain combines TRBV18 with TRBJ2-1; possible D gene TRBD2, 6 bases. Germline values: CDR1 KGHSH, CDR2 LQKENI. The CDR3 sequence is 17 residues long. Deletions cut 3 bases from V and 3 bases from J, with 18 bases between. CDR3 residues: CASSPPSRRGDYNEQFF. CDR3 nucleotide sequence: TGTGCCAGCTCACCCCCCTCTAGGCGGGGAGACTACAATGAGCAGTTCTTC.

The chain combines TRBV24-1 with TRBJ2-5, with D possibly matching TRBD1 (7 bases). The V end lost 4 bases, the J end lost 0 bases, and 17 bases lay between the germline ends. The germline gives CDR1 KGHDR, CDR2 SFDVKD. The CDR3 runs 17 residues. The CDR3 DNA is TGTGCCACCAGTGACGCCCGGGGGACAGCATACCAAGAGACCCAGTACTTC. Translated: CATSDARGTAYQETQYF.

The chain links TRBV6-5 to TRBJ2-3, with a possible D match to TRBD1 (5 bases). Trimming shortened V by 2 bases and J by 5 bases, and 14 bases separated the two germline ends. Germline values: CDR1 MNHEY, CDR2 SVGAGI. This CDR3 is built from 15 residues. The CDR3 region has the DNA TGTGCCAGCAGTTACCTCCGACCAGGGTTAGATACGCAGTATTTT. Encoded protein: CASSYLRPGLDTQYF.

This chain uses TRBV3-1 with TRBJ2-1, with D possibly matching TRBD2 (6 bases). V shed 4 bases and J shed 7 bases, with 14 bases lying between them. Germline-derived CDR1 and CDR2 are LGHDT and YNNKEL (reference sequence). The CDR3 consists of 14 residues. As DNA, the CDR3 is TGTGCCAGCAGCCCGACAGTGGGAGGAAATGAGCAGTTCTTC. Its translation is CASSPTVGGNEQFF.

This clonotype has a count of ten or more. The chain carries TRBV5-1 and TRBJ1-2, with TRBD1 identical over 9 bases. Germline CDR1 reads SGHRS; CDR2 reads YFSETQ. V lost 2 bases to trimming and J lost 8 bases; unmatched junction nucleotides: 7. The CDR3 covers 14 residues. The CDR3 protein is CASSFRTGAQGYTF. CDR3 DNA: TGCGCCAGCAGCTTTAGGACAGGGGCGCAGGGCTACACCTTC.

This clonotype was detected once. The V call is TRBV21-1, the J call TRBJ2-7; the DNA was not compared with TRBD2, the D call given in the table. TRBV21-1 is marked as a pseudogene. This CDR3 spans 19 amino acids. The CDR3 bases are TGTGCCAGCAGCAAAAAAGGTTCTAGACGTCAGCGGCTCGGCTACGAGCAGTACGTC. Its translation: CASSKKGSRRQRLGYEQYV.

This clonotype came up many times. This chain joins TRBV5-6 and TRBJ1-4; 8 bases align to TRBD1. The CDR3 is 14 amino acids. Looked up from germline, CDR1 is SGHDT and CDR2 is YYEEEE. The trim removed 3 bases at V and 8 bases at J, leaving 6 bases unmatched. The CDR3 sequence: CASSSQGVNEKLFF. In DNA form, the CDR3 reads TGTGCCAGCAGCTCACAGGGGGTTAACGAAAAACTGTTTTTT.

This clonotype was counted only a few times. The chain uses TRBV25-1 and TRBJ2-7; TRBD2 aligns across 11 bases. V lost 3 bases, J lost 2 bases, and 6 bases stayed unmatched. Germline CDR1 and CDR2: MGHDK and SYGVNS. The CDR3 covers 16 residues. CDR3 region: CASSDPSLAGAYEQYF. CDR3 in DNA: TGTGCCAGCAGTGATCCCTCACTAGCGGGAGCCTACGAGCAGTACTTC.

The CDR3 here is CASTESGGGNYEQYF. CDR3 DNA: TGTGCCAGCACCGAAAGCGGAGGAGGGAACTACGAGCAGTACTTC. This rearrangement joins TRBV6-1 to TRBJ2-7; TRBD2 is a possible D gene (6 bases). V was cut by 7 bases and J by 3 bases, with 19 bases left in between. Germline values: CDR1 MNHNS, CDR2 SASEGT. This CDR3 contains 15 residues.

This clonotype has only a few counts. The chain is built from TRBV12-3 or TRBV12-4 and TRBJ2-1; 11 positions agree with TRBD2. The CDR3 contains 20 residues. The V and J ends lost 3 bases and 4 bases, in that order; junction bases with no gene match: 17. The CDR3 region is CASSFDRSGGAGRQYNEQFF. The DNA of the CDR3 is TGTGCCAGCAGTTTTGATCGTAGCGGGGGGGCTGGGCGCCAATACAATGAGCAGTTCTTC.

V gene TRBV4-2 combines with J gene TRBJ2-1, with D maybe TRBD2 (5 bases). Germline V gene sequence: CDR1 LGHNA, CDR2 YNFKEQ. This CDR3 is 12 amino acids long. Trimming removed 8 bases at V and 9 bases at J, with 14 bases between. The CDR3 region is CASGPGVGEQFF. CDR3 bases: TGTGCCAGCGGCCCCGGGGTCGGTGAGCAGTTCTTC.

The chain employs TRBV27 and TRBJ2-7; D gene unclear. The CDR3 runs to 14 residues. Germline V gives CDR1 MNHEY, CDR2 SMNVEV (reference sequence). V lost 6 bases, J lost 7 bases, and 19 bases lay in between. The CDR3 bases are TGTGCCAGCAGCCCCTTCTTCACCAATCGAGAGCAGTACTTC. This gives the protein CASSPFFTNREQYF.

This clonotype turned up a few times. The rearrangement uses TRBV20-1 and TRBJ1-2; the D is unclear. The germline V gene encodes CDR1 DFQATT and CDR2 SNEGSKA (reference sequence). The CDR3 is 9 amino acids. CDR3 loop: CTHLVGYTF. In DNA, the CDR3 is TGCACTCATTTGGTTGGCTACACCTTC.